The 18 T cell receptor beta chains in this list originate from one sample, sequenced in a study of blood T cell repertoires in COVID-19 (dated by TCRdb to 2020 to 2021). The method behind the library was the immunoSEQ multiplex PCR assay. Sourced from immuneACCESS, this table was stored by TCRdb with only in-frame sequences that have V and J called. A share of the clones is absent; for the studies checked, an unresolved V gene accounts for under half, and the remainder has no known explanation. The sample table lists approximately 240,000 clones, roughly 88% of them with a count of one. Clones ranked in the top ten supply under 2.5% of the sample. The sample comprised peripheral blood. All receptors come from a middle-aged woman who had recovered from COVID-19.

This rearrangement joins TRBV7-2 to TRBJ1-2; 7 bases agree with TRBD1. The germline V gene encodes CDR1 SGHTA and CDR2 FQGNSA. This CDR3 has 16 amino acids. J lost 0 bases, V lost 3 bases, and 7 bases had no gene match. The CDR3 sequence: CASSLSPGTANYGYTF. The CDR3 nucleotides are TGTGCCAGCAGCTTGAGCCCCGGGACAGCTAACTATGGCTACACCTTC.

This clone was seen once. The rearrangement joins TRBV27 to TRBJ2-5; D is ambiguous. The CDR3 loop spans 15 amino acids. Germline CDR1 reads MNHEY; CDR2 reads SMNVEV (reference sequence). The V and J ends lost 0 bases and 1 base respectively, with 9 bases between them. The CDR3 DNA sequence: TGTGCCAGCAGTTTATCGAGGAACGGCCAAGAGACCCAGTACTTC. Protein: CASSLSRNGQETQYF.

V is TRBV11-2 and J is TRBJ1-3; no clear D gene. V dropped 3 bases and J dropped 1 base, with 7 bases sitting between them. The CDR3 is made up of 14 amino acids. Germline V gene sequence: CDR1 SGHAT, CDR2 FQNNGV. CDR3 protein: CASSFAGSGNTIYF. As DNA, the CDR3 is TGTGCCAGCAGCTTCGCGGGATCTGGAAACACCATATATTTT.

The CDR3 nucleotides are TGTGCCAGTAGTATACCCACGGGGGGTAGGATGATCAGCAATCAGCCCCAGCATTTT. Protein product: CASSIPTGGRMISNQPQHF. V usage is TRBV19 and J usage is TRBJ1-5, with D maybe TRBD1 (5 bases). The CDR3 is made up of 19 amino acids. Trimming left V 2 bases short and J 1 base short, with 21 bases between. Germline V gene sequence: CDR1 LNHDA, CDR2 SQIVND (reference sequence).

The chain recombines TRBV11-2 with TRBJ2-7; D gene uncertain. The CDR3 length is 13 residues. The germline V gene encodes CDR1 SGHAT and CDR2 FQNNGV. The V end lost 6 bases, the J end lost 4 bases, and 13 bases lay between the germline ends. In DNA form, the CDR3 reads TGTGCCAGCAGTTTCCCCCGTGTTTACGAGCAGTACTTC. This gives the protein CASSFPRVYEQYF.

V is TRBV29-1 and J is TRBJ2-7; tentative D call: TRBD1 (7 bases). Trimming removed 4 bases from V and 5 bases from J, with 18 bases in between. Germline CDR1 and CDR2: SQVTM and ANQGSEA. The CDR3 is 14 amino acids. The CDR3: CSVGVQGRTDEQYF. The CDR3 DNA reads as TGCAGCGTTGGGGTACAGGGGAGGACGGACGAGCAGTACTTC.

This chain links TRBV29-1 with TRBJ1-1; D remains ambiguous. The CDR3 length is 14 residues. V was trimmed by 6 bases and J by 1 base, leaving 15 bases between them. Germline V gene lookup returns CDR1 SQVTM and CDR2 ANQGSEA. CDR3 DNA: TGCAGCGTGGACTCAAAATCAGGGAACACTGAAGCTTTCTTT. Translating gives CSVDSKSGNTEAFF.

The chain is built from TRBV28 and TRBJ1-5, with D unclear. The CDR3 totals 15 residues. Deletions cut 2 bases from V and 7 bases from J, with 15 bases between. Germline assignment: CDR1 MDHEN and CDR2 SYDVKM. CDR3 sequence: CASSLIDGYAQPQHF. The CDR3 DNA reads TGTGCCAGCAGTTTAATCGACGGGTACGCACAGCCCCAGCATTTT.

J is TRBJ1-5 and V is TRBV19, with TRBD1 matching 10 bases. Germline assignment: CDR1 LNHDA and CDR2 SQIVND (reference sequence). The V and J ends lost 9 bases and 10 bases, in that order; junction bases with no gene match: 9. CDR3 size: 13 residues. The CDR3 DNA follows: TGTGCCAGCCAGCGGGACAGGGGTCGTCCCCAGCATTTT. Its protein is CASQRDRGRPQHF.

The J gene is TRBJ1-6, the V gene TRBV28, with D unclear. The germline CDR1 and CDR2 sequences are MDHEN and SYDVKM. The CDR3 totals 13 residues. Between the trimmed V and J ends, which lost 11 bases and 10 bases, there was a span of 18 bases. The CDR3 region has the DNA TGTGCCGGCTCTGGAGGAGAGGGATCACCCCTCCACTTT. This codes for CAGSGGEGSPLHF.

The rearrangement links TRBV5-4 to TRBJ1-1; 9 nucleotides align to TRBD1. V trimming: 3 bases; J trimming: 0 bases; junction bases outside the gene matches: 6. The germline gives CDR1 SGHNT, CDR2 YYREEE (reference sequence). The CDR3 sequence is 16 residues long. CDR3: CASSSSRTGVNTEAFF. For the CDR3, the DNA is TGTGCCAGCAGCTCTTCTCGGACAGGGGTGAACACTGAAGCTTTCTTT. Full variable domain (missing parts from reference TRBV5-4 and TRBJ1-1): ETGVTQSPTHLIKTRGQQVTLRCSSQSGHNTVSWYQQALGQGPQFIFQYYREEENGRGNFPPRFSGLQFPNYSSELNVNALELDDSALYLCASSSSRTGVNTEAFFGQGTRLTVV.

The V call is TRBV28, the J call TRBJ1-6; 12 bases line up with TRBD1. Germline lookup yields CDR1 MDHEN and CDR2 SYDVKM. This CDR3 is 18 amino acids long. The J segment lost 7 bases and the V segment lost 6 bases, leaving 13 bases of the junction unmatched. The CDR3 reads CASRTPAGTGGNNSPLHF. In DNA, the CDR3 is TGTGCCAGCAGAACCCCCGCTGGGACAGGGGGCAACAATTCACCCCTCCACTTT.

This clone has only a few counts. The rearrangement uses TRBV27 and TRBJ1-6; 12 bases fit TRBD1. This CDR3 spans 16 amino acids. V was clipped by 6 bases and J by 7 bases; unmatched bases: 7. CDR1 and CDR2 from the germline V gene are MNHEY and SMNVEV (reference sequence). CDR3 in amino acids: CASRPLGQGANSPLHF. DNA for the CDR3: TGTGCCAGCAGGCCACTGGGACAGGGGGCGAATTCACCCCTCCACTTT.

The chain employs TRBV11-3 and TRBJ2-2, with 7 bases that match TRBD1. V lost 2 bases, J lost 6 bases, and 0 bases stayed unmatched. This CDR3 spans 13 amino acids. Germline CDR1 is SGHNT and CDR2 is YENEEA. The CDR3 spells CASSLQGAGELFF. In nucleotides, the CDR3 is TGTGCCAGCAGCTTACAGGGGGCCGGGGAGCTGTTTTTT.

The chain recombines TRBV24-1 with TRBJ2-7; 13 positions agree with TRBD2. V was clipped by 1 base and J by 2 bases; unmatched bases: 4. The CDR3 sequence is 17 residues long. Germline V gene sequence: CDR1 KGHDR, CDR2 SFDVKD. The CDR3 spells CATSDFLGTSGAYEQYF. The CDR3 nucleotides are TGTGCCACCAGTGATTTCCTAGGGACTAGCGGGGCCTACGAGCAGTACTTC.

The chain combines TRBV6-2 or TRBV6-3 with TRBJ2-7, with 8 bases aligning to TRBD1. CDR1 is MNHEY, CDR2 SVGEGT, per germline. CDR3 length: 18 residues. V lost 6 bases, J lost 3 bases, and 19 bases stayed unmatched. CDR3 residues: CASSPHRGVRRNHYEQYF. Written as DNA, the CDR3 is TGTGCCAGCAGCCCCCACAGGGGGGTTAGACGAAACCACTACGAGCAGTACTTC.

This clone has only one observation. The chain joins TRBV9 to TRBJ2-3; no definite D call. The CDR3 consists of 14 residues. V was pared by 2 bases and J by 0 bases, with 7 bases between. Germline V gene data show CDR1 as SGDLS and CDR2 as YYNGEE. For the CDR3, the DNA is TGTGCCAGCAGCGTCTCCCGTAGCACAGATACGCAGTATTTT. It codes for CASSVSRSTDTQYF.

The chain couples TRBV6-5 to TRBJ2-1; 9 bases line up with TRBD2. V was pared by 5 bases and J by 4 bases, with 6 bases of the junction left unmatched. CDR1 and CDR2 (germline): MNHEY, SVGAGI. The CDR3 sequence is 15 residues long. This CDR3 is CASSTSGGTYNEQFF. The DNA of the CDR3 is TGTGCCAGCAGTACCAGCGGGGGGACGTACAATGAGCAGTTCTTC.